This T cell receptor (beta chain) was profiled in a study of blood T cells in healthy people across ages. Whole-study findings and limits: Per-million-T-cell TCR beta diversity fell roughly linearly with age.

Germline lookup yields CDR1 DFQATT and CDR2 SNEGSKA (reference sequence). V lost 2 bases and J lost 7, with 15 bases in between. This CDR3 comprises 14 residues. This clonotype was seen a few times. As yet, its antigen is unknown. Next came a second PCR, run for about 6 to 12 cycles, which used a sample-barcoded 5' primer along with a J-beta primer mix. TCRdb reanalysed the 5' RACE reads using MiXCR and keeps one entry per CDR3 protein. The data show about 1,400,000 distinct CDR3 sequences, approximately 60% seen once. Sequencing was performed on blood. This TCR came from a man between 18 and 29 years old in good health. The V gene is TRBV20-1, the J gene TRBJ2-1, with a tentative D call TRBD2 (6 bases). CDR3 nucleotides: TGCAGTGCTAGACCCAGCGGGCATGCGAATGAGCAGTTCTTC. It encodes CSARPSGHANEQFF.